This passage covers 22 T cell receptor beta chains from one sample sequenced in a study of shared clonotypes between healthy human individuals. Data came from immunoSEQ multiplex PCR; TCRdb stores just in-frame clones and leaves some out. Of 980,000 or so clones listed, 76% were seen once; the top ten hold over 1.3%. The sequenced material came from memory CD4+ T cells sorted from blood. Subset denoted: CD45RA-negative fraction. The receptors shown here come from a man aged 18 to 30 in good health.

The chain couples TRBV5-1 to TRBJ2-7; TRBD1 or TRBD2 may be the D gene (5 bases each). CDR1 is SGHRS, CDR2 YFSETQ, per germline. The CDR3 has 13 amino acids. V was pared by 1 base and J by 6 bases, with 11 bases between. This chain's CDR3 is CASSLSWDGEQYF. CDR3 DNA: TGCGCCAGCAGCTTGAGTTGGGACGGCGAGCAGTACTTC.

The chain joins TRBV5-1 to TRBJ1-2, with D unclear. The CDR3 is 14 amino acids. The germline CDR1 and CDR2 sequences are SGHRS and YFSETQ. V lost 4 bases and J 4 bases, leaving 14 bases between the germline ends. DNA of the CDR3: TGCGCCAGCAGCCCCGACACAGCAGTCTATGGCTACACCTTC. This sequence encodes CASSPDTAVYGYTF.

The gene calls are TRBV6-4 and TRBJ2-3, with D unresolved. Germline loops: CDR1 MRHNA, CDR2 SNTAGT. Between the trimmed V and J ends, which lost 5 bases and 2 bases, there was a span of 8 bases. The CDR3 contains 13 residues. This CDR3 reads CASSNQATDTQYF. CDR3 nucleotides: TGTGCCAGCAGTAATCAGGCCACAGATACGCAGTATTTT.

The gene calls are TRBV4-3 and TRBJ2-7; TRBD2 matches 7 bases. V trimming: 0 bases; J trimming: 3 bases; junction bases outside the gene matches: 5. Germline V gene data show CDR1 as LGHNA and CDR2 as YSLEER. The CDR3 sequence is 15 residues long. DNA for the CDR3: TGCGCCAGCAGCCAAGAGTATCCTAGCGGCTACGAGCAGTACTTC. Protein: CASSQEYPSGYEQYF.

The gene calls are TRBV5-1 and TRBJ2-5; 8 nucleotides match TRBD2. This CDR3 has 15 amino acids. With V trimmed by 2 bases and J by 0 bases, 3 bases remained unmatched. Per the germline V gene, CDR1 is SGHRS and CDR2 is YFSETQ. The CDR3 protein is CASSFKRGYQETQYF. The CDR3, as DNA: TGCGCCAGCAGCTTTAAGCGGGGGTACCAAGAGACCCAGTACTTC.

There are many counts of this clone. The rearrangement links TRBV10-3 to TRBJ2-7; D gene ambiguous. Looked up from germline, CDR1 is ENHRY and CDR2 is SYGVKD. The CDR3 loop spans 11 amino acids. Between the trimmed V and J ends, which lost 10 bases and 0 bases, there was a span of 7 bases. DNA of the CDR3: TGTGCCACCACTGGCTCCTACGAGCAGTACTTC. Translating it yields CATTGSYEQYF.

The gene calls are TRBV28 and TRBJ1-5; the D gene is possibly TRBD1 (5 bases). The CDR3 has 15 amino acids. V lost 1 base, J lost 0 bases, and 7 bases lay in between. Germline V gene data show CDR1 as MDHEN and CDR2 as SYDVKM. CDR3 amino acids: CASSLSGDSNQPQHF. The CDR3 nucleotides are TGTGCCAGCAGTTTATCGGGGGATAGCAATCAGCCCCAGCATTTT.

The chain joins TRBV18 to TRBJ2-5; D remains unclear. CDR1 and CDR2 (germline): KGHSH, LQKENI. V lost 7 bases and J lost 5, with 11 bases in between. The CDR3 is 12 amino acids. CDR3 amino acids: CASYYTRETQYF. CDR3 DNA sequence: TGTGCCAGCTACTATACGAGGGAGACCCAGTACTTC.

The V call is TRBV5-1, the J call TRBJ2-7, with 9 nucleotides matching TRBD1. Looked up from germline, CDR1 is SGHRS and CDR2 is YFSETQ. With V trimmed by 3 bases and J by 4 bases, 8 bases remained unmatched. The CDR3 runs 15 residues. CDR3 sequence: CASSSIDRGTYEQYF. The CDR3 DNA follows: TGCGCCAGCAGCTCTATTGACAGGGGGACGTACGAGCAGTACTTC.

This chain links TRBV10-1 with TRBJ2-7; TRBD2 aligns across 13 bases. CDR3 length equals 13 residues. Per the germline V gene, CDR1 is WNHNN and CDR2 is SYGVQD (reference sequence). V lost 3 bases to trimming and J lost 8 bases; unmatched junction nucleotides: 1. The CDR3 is CASSELAGGKQYF. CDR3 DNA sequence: TGCGCCAGCAGTGAACTAGCGGGAGGGAAGCAGTACTTC.

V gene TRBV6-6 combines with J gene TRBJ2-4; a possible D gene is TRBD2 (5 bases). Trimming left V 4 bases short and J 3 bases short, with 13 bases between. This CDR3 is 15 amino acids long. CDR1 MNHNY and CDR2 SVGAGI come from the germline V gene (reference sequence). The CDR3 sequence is CASSSAGGDKNIQYF. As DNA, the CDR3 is TGTGCCAGCAGTTCCGCGGGTGGGGACAAAAACATTCAGTACTTC.

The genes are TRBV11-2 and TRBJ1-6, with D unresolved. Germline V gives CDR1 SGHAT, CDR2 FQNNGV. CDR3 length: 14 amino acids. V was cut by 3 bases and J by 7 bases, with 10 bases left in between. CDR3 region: CASSFSSGNSPLHF. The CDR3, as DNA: TGTGCCAGCAGCTTTAGTTCAGGAAATTCACCCCTCCACTTT.

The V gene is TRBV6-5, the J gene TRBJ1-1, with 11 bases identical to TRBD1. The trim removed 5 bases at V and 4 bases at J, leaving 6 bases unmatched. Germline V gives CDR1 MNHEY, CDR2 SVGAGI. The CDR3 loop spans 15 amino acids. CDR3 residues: CASSGSGTGGTEAFF. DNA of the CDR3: TGTGCCAGCAGTGGCTCCGGGACAGGGGGCACTGAAGCTTTCTTT.

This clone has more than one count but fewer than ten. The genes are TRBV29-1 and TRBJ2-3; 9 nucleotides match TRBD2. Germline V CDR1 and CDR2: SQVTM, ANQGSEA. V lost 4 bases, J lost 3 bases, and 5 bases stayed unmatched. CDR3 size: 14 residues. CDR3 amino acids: CSVGREGLTDTQYF. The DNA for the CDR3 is TGCAGCGTTGGGCGGGAGGGCCTGACAGATACGCAGTATTTT.

CDR3 DNA: TGTGCCAGCGGGGGCTCCCCCTTTGGCTACACCTTC. Protein product: CASGGSPFGYTF. The genes are TRBV7-9 and TRBJ1-2, with TRBD1 as a possible D gene (6 bases). CDR1 SEHNR and CDR2 FQNEAQ come from the germline V gene (reference sequence). The CDR3 totals 12 residues. Trimming took 8 bases from V and 7 from J, leaving 14 bases between them.

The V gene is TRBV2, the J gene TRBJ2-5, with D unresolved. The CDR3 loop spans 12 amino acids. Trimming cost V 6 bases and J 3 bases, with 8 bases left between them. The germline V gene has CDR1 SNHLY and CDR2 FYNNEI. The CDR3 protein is CASSDKEETQYF. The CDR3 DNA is TGTGCCAGCAGCGATAAGGAAGAGACCCAGTACTTC.

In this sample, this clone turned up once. DNA of the CDR3: TGTGCCAGCAAGTATAGGATTGGCCCAAATCAGCCCCAGCATTTT. This translates into CASKYRIGPNQPQHF. This chain links TRBV6-6 with TRBJ1-5; D not resolved. The V end was cut by 7 bases, the J end by 4 bases, with 17 bases between. The CDR3 has 15 residues. Germline V gene data show CDR1 as MNHNY and CDR2 as SVGAGI (reference sequence).

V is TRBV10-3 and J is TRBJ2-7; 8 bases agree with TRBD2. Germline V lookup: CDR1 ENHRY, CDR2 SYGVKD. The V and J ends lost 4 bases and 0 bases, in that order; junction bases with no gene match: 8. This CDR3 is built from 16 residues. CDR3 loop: CAISALAVTSSYEQYF. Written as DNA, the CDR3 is TGTGCCATCAGTGCACTAGCGGTTACTAGCTCCTACGAGCAGTACTTC.

Written as DNA, the CDR3 is TGTGCCGCCGGACAGGGAGAGATGTACGGCTACACCTTC. Translation gives CAAGQGEMYGYTF. The chain employs TRBV10-3 and TRBJ1-2; 8 bases are a match to TRBD1. This CDR3 spans 13 amino acids. The germline CDR1 and CDR2 sequences are ENHRY and SYGVKD. Trimming at V came to 11 bases and at J to 8 bases, leaving 13 bases not matched to a gene.

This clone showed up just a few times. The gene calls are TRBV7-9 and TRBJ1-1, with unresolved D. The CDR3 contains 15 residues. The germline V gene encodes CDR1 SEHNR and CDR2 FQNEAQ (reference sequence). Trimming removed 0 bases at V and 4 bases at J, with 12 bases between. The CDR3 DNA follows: TGTGCCAGCAGCTTAGCGCGAGTGTCCGGCACTGAAGCTTTCTTT. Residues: CASSLARVSGTEAFF.

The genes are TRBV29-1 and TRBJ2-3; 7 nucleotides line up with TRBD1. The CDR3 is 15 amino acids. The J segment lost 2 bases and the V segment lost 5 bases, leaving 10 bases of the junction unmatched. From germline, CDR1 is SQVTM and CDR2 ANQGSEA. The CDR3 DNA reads TGCAGCGTTAAACCCGGGACAGTTTCCACAGATACGCAGTATTTT. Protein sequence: CSVKPGTVSTDTQYF.

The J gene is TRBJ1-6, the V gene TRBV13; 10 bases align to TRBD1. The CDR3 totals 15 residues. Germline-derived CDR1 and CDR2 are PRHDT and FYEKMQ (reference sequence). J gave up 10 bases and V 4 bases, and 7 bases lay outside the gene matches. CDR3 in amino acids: CASSSGQGRRSPLHF. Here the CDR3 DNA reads TGTGCCAGCAGCTCGGGACAGGGGAGAAGGTCACCCCTCCACTTT.